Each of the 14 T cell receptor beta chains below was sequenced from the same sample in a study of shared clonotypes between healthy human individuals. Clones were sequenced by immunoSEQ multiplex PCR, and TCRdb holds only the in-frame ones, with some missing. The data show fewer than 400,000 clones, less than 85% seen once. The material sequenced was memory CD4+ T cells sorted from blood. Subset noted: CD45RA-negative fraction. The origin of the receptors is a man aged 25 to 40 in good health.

CDR3 residues: CASSQLAGGPVSYEQYF. The CDR3 DNA is TGTGCCAGCAGCCAACTTGCGGGAGGGCCGGTCTCCTACGAGCAGTACTTC. V usage is TRBV14 and J usage is TRBJ2-7, with 9 bases fitting TRBD2. The ends lost 2 bases at V and 0 bases at J; junction bases unmatched: 8. The CDR3 loop spans 17 amino acids. Per the germline V gene, CDR1 is SGHDN and CDR2 is FVKESK.

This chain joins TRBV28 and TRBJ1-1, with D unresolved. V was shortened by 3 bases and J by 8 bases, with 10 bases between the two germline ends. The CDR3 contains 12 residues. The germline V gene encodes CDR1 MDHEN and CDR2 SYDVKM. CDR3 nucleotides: TGTGCCAGCAGTTTTGGGTGGGCGGAAGCTTTCTTT. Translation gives CASSFGWAEAFF.

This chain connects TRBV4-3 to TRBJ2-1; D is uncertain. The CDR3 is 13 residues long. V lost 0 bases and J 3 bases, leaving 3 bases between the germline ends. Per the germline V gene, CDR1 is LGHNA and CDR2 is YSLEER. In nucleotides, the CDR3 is TGCGCCAGCAGCCAAGATCTCTACAATGAGCAGTTCTTC. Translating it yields CASSQDLYNEQFF.

CDR3 protein: CASSLGAQAAGAQYF. The CDR3 nucleotides read TGTGCCAGCAGCTTAGGGGCCCAGGCCGCAGGGGCCCAGTACTTC. This chain uses TRBV11-2 with TRBJ2-5; perhaps TRBD1 as D (6 bases). Germline loops: CDR1 SGHAT, CDR2 FQNNGV. CDR3 size: 15 residues. V lost 1 base, J lost 9 bases, and 18 bases lay in between.

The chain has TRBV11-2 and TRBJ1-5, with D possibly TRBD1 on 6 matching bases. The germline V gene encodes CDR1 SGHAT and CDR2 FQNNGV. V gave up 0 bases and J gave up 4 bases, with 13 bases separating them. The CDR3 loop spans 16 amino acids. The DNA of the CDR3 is TGTGCCAGCAGCTTAGATGAACAGGGTAGGAATCAGCCCCAGCATTTT. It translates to CASSLDEQGRNQPQHF.

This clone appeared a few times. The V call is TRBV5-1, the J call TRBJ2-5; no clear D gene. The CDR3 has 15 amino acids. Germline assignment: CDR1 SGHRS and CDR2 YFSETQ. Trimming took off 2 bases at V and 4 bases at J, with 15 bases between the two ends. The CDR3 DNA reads TGCGCCAGCAGCTTTGCCGAGATGAGTTTAGAGACCCAGTACTTC. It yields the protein CASSFAEMSLETQYF.

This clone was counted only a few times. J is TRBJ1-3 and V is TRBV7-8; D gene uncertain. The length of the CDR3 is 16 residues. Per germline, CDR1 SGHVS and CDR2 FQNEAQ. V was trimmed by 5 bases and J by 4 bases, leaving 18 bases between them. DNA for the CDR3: TGTGCCAGCAGCATGGGGAGAGCCTCGGGGGGAAACACCATATATTTT. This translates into CASSMGRASGGNTIYF. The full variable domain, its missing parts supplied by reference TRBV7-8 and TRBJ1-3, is GAGVSQSPRYKVAKRGQDVALRCDPISGHVSLFWYQQALGQGPEFLTYFQNEAQLDKSGLPSDRFFAERPEGSVSTLKIQRTQQEDSAVYLCASSMGRASGGNTIYFGEGSWLTVV.

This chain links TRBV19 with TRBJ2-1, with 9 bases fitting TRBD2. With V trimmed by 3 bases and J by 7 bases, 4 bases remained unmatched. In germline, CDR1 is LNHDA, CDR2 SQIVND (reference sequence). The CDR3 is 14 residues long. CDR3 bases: TGTGCCAGTAGTATTAGCGGGAGCTGGAATGAGCAGTTCTTC. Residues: CASSISGSWNEQFF.

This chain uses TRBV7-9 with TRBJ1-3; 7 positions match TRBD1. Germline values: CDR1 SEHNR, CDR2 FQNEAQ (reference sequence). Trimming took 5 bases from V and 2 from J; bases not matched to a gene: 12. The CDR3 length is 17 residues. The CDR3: CASSPGTVFLTGNTIYF. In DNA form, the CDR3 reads TGTGCCAGCAGCCCCGGGACAGTTTTTTTGACTGGAAACACCATATATTTT.

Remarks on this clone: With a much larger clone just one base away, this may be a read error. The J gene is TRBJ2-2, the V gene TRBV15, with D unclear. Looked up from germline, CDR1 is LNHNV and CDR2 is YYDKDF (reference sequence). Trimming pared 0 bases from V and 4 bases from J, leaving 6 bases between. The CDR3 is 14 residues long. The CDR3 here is CATSRDQSTGELFF. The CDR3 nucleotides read TGTGCCACCAGCAGAGATCAGAGCACCGGGGAGCTGTTTTTT.

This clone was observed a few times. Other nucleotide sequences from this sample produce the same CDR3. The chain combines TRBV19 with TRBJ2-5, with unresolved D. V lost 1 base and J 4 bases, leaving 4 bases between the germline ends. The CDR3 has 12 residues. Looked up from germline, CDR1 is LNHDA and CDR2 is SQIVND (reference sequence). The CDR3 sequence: CASSIGRETQYF. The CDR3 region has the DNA TGTGCCAGTAGTATAGGGAGAGAGACCCAGTACTTC.

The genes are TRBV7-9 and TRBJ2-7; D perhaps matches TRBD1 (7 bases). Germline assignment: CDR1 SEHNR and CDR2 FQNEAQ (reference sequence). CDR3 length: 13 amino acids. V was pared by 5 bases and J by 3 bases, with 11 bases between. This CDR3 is CASSPRGDYEQYF. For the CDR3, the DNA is TGTGCCAGCAGCCCCAGGGGGGACTACGAGCAGTACTTC. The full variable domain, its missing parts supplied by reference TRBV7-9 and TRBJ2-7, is DTGVSQNPRHKITKRGQNVTFRCDPISEHNRLYWYRQTLGQGPEFLTYFQNEAQLEKSRLLSDRFSAERPKGSFSTLEIQRTEQGDSAMYLCASSPRGDYEQYFGPGTRLTVT.

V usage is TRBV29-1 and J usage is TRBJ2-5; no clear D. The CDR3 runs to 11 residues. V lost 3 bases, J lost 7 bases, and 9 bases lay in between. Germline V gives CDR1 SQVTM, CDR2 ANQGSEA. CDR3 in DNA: TGCAGCGTTGACAGTCCCACGACCCAGTACTTC. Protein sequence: CSVDSPTTQYF.

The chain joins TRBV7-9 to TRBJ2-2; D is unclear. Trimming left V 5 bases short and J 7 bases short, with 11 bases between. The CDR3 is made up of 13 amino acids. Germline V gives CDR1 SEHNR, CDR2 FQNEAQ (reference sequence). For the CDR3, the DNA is TGTGCCAGCAGCCCCGAAGGTGGCGGGGAGCTGTTTTTT. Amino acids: CASSPEGGGELFF. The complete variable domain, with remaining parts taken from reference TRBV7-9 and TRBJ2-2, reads DTGVSQNPRHKITKRGQNVTFRCDPISEHNRLYWYRQTLGQGPEFLTYFQNEAQLEKSRLLSDRFSAERPKGSFSTLEIQRTEQGDSAMYLCASSPEGGGELFFGEGSRLTVL.